The present entry profiles one TCR beta chain with its context. Original analysis: How many nucleated cells were present was estimated from reference gene primer amplification. Sequencing used immunoSEQ multiplex PCR; TCRdb keeps in-frame clones, though not all of them. V, J and clone size were drawn from that table, and D and trimming were deduced from the DNA. The top ten clones hold roughly 3.1% of a sample with about 170,000 clones, over 75% of them seen once. The CDR3 runs 15 residues. Germline V gives CDR1 SGHRS, CDR2 YFSETQ. V shed 2 bases, J shed 7 bases, and the junction held 1 base outside the gene matches. The data were taken from a study of blood T cell repertoires in COVID-19. Study in general: Italy, Spain and the United States were the sources of the convalescent and acute COVID-19 samples. In each case, the material was cDNA or gDNA derived from T cells, B-cell-depleted T cells, or PBMCs.

The rearrangement links TRBV5-1 to TRBJ2-2; 14 bases fit TRBD2. The source material was peripheral blood. This TCR derives from a man in his sixties or seventies with acute or convalescent COVID-19. CDR3 region: CASSFGLAGGGELFF. The CDR3 DNA follows: TGCGCCAGCAGCTTCGGACTAGCGGGGGGCGGGGAGCTGTTTTTT. Drawing the rest from reference TRBV5-1 and TRBJ2-2, the complete variable domain is KAGVTQTPRYLIKTRGQQVTLSCSPISGHRSVSWYQQTPGQGLQFLFEYFSETQRNKGNFPGRFSGRQFSNSRSEMNVSTLELGDSALYLCASSFGLAGGGELFFGEGSRLTVL.